These T cell receptor beta chains were read from a single sample in a study of molecular identifiers for immune sequencing clone quantification. TCRdb independently ran MiXCR on the PCR reads; one entry per CDR3 protein. The sample lists about 640,000 distinct CDR3 sequences; 15% to 20% were seen once. Sequenced input: naive CD8+ T cells from blood, with Jurkat cell RNA spiked in. The receptor source for this set is a human donor in good health. Some libraries in this study had Jurkat cell RNA spiked in. The CDR3 runs from the conserved cysteine through the conserved F or W. A D gene is named only where the DNA matches it firmly. Part of the rows lack a size; the others show once, few, many or a class for expanded clones.

V	D	J	size	DNA	CDR3
TRBV10-3	TRBD2	TRBJ2-7	many	TGTGCCATCAGTGACCCGGCGGGAGTTTACGAGCAGTACTTC	CAISDPAGVYEQYF
TRBV25-1	.	TRBJ2-1	few	TGTGCCAGCAGTGACGGCTACAATGAGCAGTTCTTC	CASSDGYNEQFF
TRBV3-1	TRBD1	TRBJ2-3	.	TGTGCCAGCAGCCCAAGACAGGGGAAAGCTAGCACAGATACGCAGTATTTT	CASSPRQGKASTDTQYF
TRBV15	.	TRBJ1-4	.	TGTACCACCAGCAGAGTAATAGGGTCAACTAATGAAAAACTGTTTTTT	CTTSRVIGSTNEKLFF
TRBV27	.	TRBJ2-3	many	TGTGCCAGCAGTTCTTGGGGCGCAGGTACAGATACGCAGTATTTT	CASSSWGAGTDTQYF
TRBV5-3	.	TRBJ2-3	.	TGCGCCAGCAGCCTGGGCCGACACACAGATACGCAGTATTTT	CASSLGRHTDTQYF
TRBV12-3/TRBV12-4	.	TRBJ2-5	many	TGTGCCAGCAGCCCGGGGGACGGGGTGATACAAGAGACCCAGTACTTC	CASSPGDGVIQETQYF
TRBV20-1	.	TRBJ2-7	.	TGCAGTGCCGACAGACTGTCCTACGAGCAGTACTTC	CSADRLSYEQYF
TRBV12-3/TRBV12-4	.	TRBJ1-6	.	TGTGCCAGCAGTTTTGGGGGTTCTTCACCCCTCCACTTT	CASSFGGSSPLHF
TRBV20-1	.	TRBJ2-3	many	TGCAGTGCTAGCCGGGAGTCGGATACGCAGTATTTT	CSASRESDTQYF
TRBV28	.	TRBJ2-7	many	TGTGCCAGCAGTACTCGGGACAAGAATTACGAGCAGTACTTC	CASSTRDKNYEQYF
TRBV14	.	TRBJ2-7	many	TGTGCCAGCAGCCAAGCGGCAGGGGTCGAGCAGTACTTC	CASSQAAGVEQYF
TRBV15	TRBD1	TRBJ2-3	many	TGTGCCACCAGCGGGACTCCCGGACAGGGGGTTACAGATACGCAGTATTTT	CATSGTPGQGVTDTQYF
TRBV5-4	.	TRBJ2-6	many	TGTGCCAGCAGCGCCCCACAGGGTGACGGGGCCAACGTCCTGACTTTC	CASSAPQGDGANVLTF
TRBV7-9	.	TRBJ2-1	.	TGTGCCAGCAGCTTCGTTCGCCCGAATGAGCAGTTCTTC	CASSFVRPNEQFF
TRBV12-3/TRBV12-4	.	TRBJ2-1	.	TGTGCCAGCAGTTGGGATGCGAGCTCCTACAATGAGCAGTTCTTC	CASSWDASSYNEQFF
TRBV7-6	.	TRBJ2-7	many	TGTGCCAGCAGCTCGAGTGGGTACGAGCAGTACTTC	CASSSSGYEQYF
TRBV6-6	.	TRBJ2-7	many	TGTGCCAGCAGTTACCTCGGGAAGTACGAGCAGTACTTC	CASSYLGKYEQYF
TRBV4-3	.	TRBJ1-1	few	TGCGCCAGCAGCCAAGATATGGCGGGGGGCACTGAAGCTTTCTTT	CASSQDMAGGTEAFF
TRBV7-9	.	TRBJ2-3	many	TGTGCCAGCAGCTTAGCTCAGGGGCTCGCAGATACGCAGTATTTT	CASSLAQGLADTQYF
TRBV5-1	.	TRBJ2-2	many	TGCGCCAGCAGCTTGACTGGGGGTAGCGGCACCGGGGAGCTGTTTTTT	CASSLTGGSGTGELFF
TRBV27	.	TRBJ1-4	many	TGTGCCAGCAGTTTACAGGGAACAACTAATGAAAAACTGTTTTTT	CASSLQGTTNEKLFF
TRBV12-3/TRBV12-4	TRBD2	TRBJ2-7	.	TGTGCCAGCAGTCTCTTAGCGGGAGGGGCCCACGAGCAGTACTTC	CASSLLAGGAHEQYF
TRBV13	.	TRBJ2-7	few	TGTGCCAGCAGCTACATAGACGCCCCCTACGAGCAGTACTTC	CASSYIDAPYEQYF
TRBV4-1	.	TRBJ2-5	many	TGCGCCAGCAGTGGGACTGTAGGGCAAGAGACCCAGTACTTC	CASSGTVGQETQYF
TRBV7-2	TRBD2	TRBJ2-1	.	TGTGCCAGCACTCCTGGGGGGGGGGGCTCCTACAATGAGCAGTTCTTC	CASTPGGGGSYNEQFF
TRBV27	TRBD1	TRBJ2-7	.	TGTGCCAGCAGTTTCTTACTGACAGGGGGAGTGGACGAGCAGTACTTC	CASSFLLTGGVDEQYF
TRBV5-4	TRBD1	TRBJ2-1	few	TGTGCCAGCAGCTTAAGGGGGCCGGGCAATGGTGAGCAGTTCTTC	CASSLRGPGNGEQFF
TRBV4-3	.	TRBJ2-1	many	TGCGCCAGCAGCCAAGATACAGGCTCCTACAATGAGCAGTTCTTC	CASSQDTGSYNEQFF
TRBV27	.	TRBJ1-1	.	TGTGCCAGCAGTTATTTAACGGACACTGAAGCTTTCTTT	CASSYLTDTEAFF
TRBV7-9	TRBD2	TRBJ2-3	many	TGTGCCAGCAGCCCCCAGACACCGGGAGGGGGTACAGATACGCAGTATTTT	CASSPQTPGGGTDTQYF
TRBV4-3	.	TRBJ2-7	many	TGCGCCAGCAGCCAAGATAGAGCGCGAGCTAGCTCCTACGAGCAGTACTTC	CASSQDRARASSYEQYF
TRBV27	TRBD2	TRBJ2-5	.	TGTGCCAGCAGTTTAAGCATGGGGGGGGAGACCCAGTACTTC	CASSLSMGGETQYF
TRBV29-1	.	TRBJ2-1	few	TGCAGCGTGTCCCACGCCGTTTACAATGAGCAGTTCTTC	CSVSHAVYNEQFF
TRBV20-1	.	TRBJ1-5	many	TGCAGTGCGAGCGGGGGGTATCAGCCCCAGCATTTT	CSASGGYQPQHF
TRBV7-2	.	TRBJ1-1	few	TGTGCCAGCACCCCCGCCGGACGGGCGAACACTGAAGCTCTCTTT	CASTPAGRANTEALF
TRBV3-1	.	TRBJ2-4	few	TGTGCCAGCCAAGAGGCGCCGGTGGGCAAAAACATTCAGTACTTC	CASQEAPVGKNIQYF
TRBV27	TRBD1	TRBJ2-7	many	TGTGCCAGCAGTACCCGGGACAGCTACGAGCAGTACTTC	CASSTRDSYEQYF
TRBV20-1	.	TRBJ2-3	.	TGCAGTGCTAGAGATACGGGGGAGAGCACAGATACGCAGTATTTT	CSARDTGESTDTQYF
TRBV20-1	.	TRBJ1-2	few	TGCAGTGCTTGGCAGGGGCGCTTACCCTATGGCTACACCTTC	CSAWQGRLPYGYTF
TRBV11-2	TRBD2	TRBJ2-1	few	TGTGCCAGCAGCTTAGGTCTTGGTAGGCTAGCGGGAGATGCGACTACAGGATACAATGAGCAGTTCTTC	CASSLGLGRLAGDATTGYNEQFF
TRBV20-1	TRBD1	TRBJ1-1	many	TGCAGTGCTACCCGGACAGGGGGGAACACTGAAGCTTTCTTT	CSATRTGGNTEAFF
TRBV12-5	.	TRBJ2-1	few	TGTGCTAGTGGTTGGGGGGCTAGCGGCAATGAGCAGTTCTTC	CASGWGASGNEQFF
TRBV3-1	.	TRBJ2-5	.	TGTGCCAGCAGCCATAAGGTTTACCCAACGGAGACCCAGTACTTC	CASSHKVYPTETQYF
TRBV4-3	.	TRBJ2-5	many	TGCGCCAGCAGCCAAGAGGCTAGCGCAATACAAGAGACCCAGTACTTC	CASSQEASAIQETQYF
TRBV19	.	TRBJ2-3	many	TGTGCCACCGAAGAAGATACGCAGTATTTT	CATEEDTQYF
TRBV4-1	TRBD1	TRBJ1-1	many	TGCGCCAGCAGCCAACCTACAGGGGTGACTGAAGCTTTCTTT	CASSQPTGVTEAFF
TRBV11-2	.	TRBJ1-6	few	TGTGCCAGCAGCTCTACCTACGGAGAGGGCTATTCCCTCCACTTT	CASSSTYGEGYSLHF
TRBV7-9	.	TRBJ1-5	many	TGTGCCAGCAGCCAGGACACTAGCAATCAGCCCCAGCATTTT	CASSQDTSNQPQHF
TRBV27	.	TRBJ1-4	.	TGTGCCAGCAGCAACCTATTGGGAGAAAAACTGTTTTTT	CASSNLLGEKLFF
TRBV28	.	TRBJ2-1	many	TGTGCCAGCAGTTTATTTGCCGGGGGCTATGAGCAGTTCTTC	CASSLFAGGYEQFF
TRBV12-3/TRBV12-4	TRBD2	TRBJ2-3	many	TGTGCCAGCATCCTGTCGGGACTAGCCACAGATACGCAGTATTTT	CASILSGLATDTQYF
TRBV12-3/TRBV12-4	TRBD2	TRBJ2-1	.	TGTGCCTGCAGTTTCACTAGCGGGGACAATGAGCAGTTCTTC	CACSFTSGDNEQFF
TRBV20-1	.	TRBJ2-4	few	TGCAGTGCTAAGTTACTAGCCAAAAACATTCAGTACTTC	CSAKLLAKNIQYF
TRBV5-1	TRBD1	TRBJ2-7	.	TGCGCCAGCAGCTTCCCCCGGGACAGGGTCGACGAGCAGTACTTC	CASSFPRDRVDEQYF
TRBV20-1	.	TRBJ2-1	.	TGCAGTGCCTTGGAGGGATTAGGGGGTGAGCAGTTCTTC	CSALEGLGGEQFF
TRBV28	.	TRBJ1-5	many	TGTGCCAGCAGTTCCTACAGCCATCAGCCCCAGCATTTT	CASSSYSHQPQHF
TRBV7-9	.	TRBJ2-1	.	TGTGCCAGCAGCCTATTGGTGAACTCCTACAATGAGCAGTTCTTC	CASSLLVNSYNEQFF
TRBV6-2/TRBV6-3	.	TRBJ1-5	many	TGTGCCAGCAGTTATGTGGATCTGGTACAGCCCCAGCATTTT	CASSYVDLVQPQHF